A single sample is the source of the 28 T cell receptor beta chains below, sequenced in a study of shared T cell receptors in the human thymus (dated by TCRdb to the early 2020s). The method was the immunoSEQ multiplex PCR assay. The table was pulled from immuneACCESS by TCRdb, which kept in-frame rearrangements only. Such tables lose some clones; where checked, under half of the loss comes from unresolved V genes, and the rest has no known cause. The sample has roughly 560,000 clones on record, about 80% of them singletons. The top ten clonotypes cover more than 0.01% of the sample. These same data were also listed under a study on human thymus T cells.

The sequencing sample was made of thymocytes. All receptors come from a boy under three years old with a congenital heart defect. Donor details come from another sample of the same person, matched by shared clones.

The chain has TRBV9 and TRBJ2-5; 9 positions agree with TRBD2. The CDR3 runs to 17 residues. The V gene end was trimmed by 1 base and the J gene end by 2 bases; junction bases not matched to a gene: 9. CDR1 SGDLS and CDR2 YYNGEE come from the germline V gene. This CDR3 is CASSVTWASGNQETQYF. The CDR3 coding sequence is TGTGCCAGCAGCGTAACGTGGGCTAGCGGGAATCAAGAGACCCAGTACTTC.

The rearrangement joins TRBV28 to TRBJ2-5; 9 bases fit TRBD2. This CDR3 contains 15 residues. Germline values: CDR1 MDHEN, CDR2 SYDVKM. V lost 6 bases to trimming and J lost 5 bases; unmatched junction nucleotides: 10. The CDR3 DNA sequence: TGTGCCAGCAGGTGGGCGGGAGGGCCTCACGAGACCCAGTACTTC. Encoded protein: CASRWAGGPHETQYF.

The chain combines TRBV4-2 with TRBJ1-2, with D uncertain. V shed 1 base and J shed 6 bases, with 9 bases lying between them. Germline CDR1 is LGHNA and CDR2 is YNFKEQ. The CDR3 runs 13 residues. CDR3 loop: CASSQAQAHGYTF. CDR3 in DNA: TGTGCCAGCAGCCAAGCTCAGGCTCATGGCTACACCTTC.

CDR3 sequence: CASSFTNTVSYEQYF. The CDR3 nucleotides are TGTGCCAGCAGCTTTACCAACACAGTGTCTTACGAGCAGTACTTC. The rearrangement joins TRBV5-8 to TRBJ2-7, with no clear D. CDR1 is SGHTS and CDR2 is YDEGEE in the germline V gene. The CDR3 is made up of 15 amino acids. V lost 2 bases to trimming and J lost 4 bases, with 16 bases between them.

The V call is TRBV12-5, the J call TRBJ1-1; no definite D call. The V end was cut by 6 bases, the J end by 7 bases, with 9 bases between. The CDR3 spans 11 residues. Germline CDR1 reads LGHNT; CDR2 reads FRNRAP. CDR3 DNA: TGTGCTAGTGGGTGGGGAGGTGAAGCTTTCTTT. Translation: CASGWGGEAFF.

V and J are TRBV5-6 and TRBJ2-7; D perhaps matches TRBD2 (12 bases). The CDR3 contains 19 residues. Trimming removed 3 bases from V and 5 bases from J, with 30 bases in between. CDR1 is SGHDT and CDR2 is YYEEEE in the germline V gene. The CDR3, as DNA: TGTGCCAGCAGCTGGGGGGGACAGGGGGACCCTAGCGGGAGGGACGAGCAGTACTTC. Residues: CASSWGGQGDPSGRDEQYF.

The chain uses TRBV4-1 and TRBJ2-1; 7 bases align to TRBD2. The CDR3 totals 17 residues. The germline CDR1 and CDR2 sequences are MGHRA and YSYEKL. V dropped 0 bases and J dropped 9; count of bases not matched to a gene: 14. Here the CDR3 DNA reads TGCGCCAGCAGCCAAGAAGCTGTGTGGAGGTCGGGAGGTGAGCAGTTCTTC. It specifies CASSQEAVWRSGGEQFF.

This clone was seen more than once but under ten times. The chain combines TRBV29-1 with TRBJ1-3; 7 nucleotides match TRBD1. In germline, CDR1 is SQVTM, CDR2 ANQGSEA. V lost 6 bases, J lost 4 bases, and 9 bases stayed unmatched. This CDR3 comprises 14 residues. The CDR3 DNA reads as TGCAGCGTCCCACGACAAGGGGGCGGAAACACCATATATTTT. Translating gives CSVPRQGGGNTIYF.

The chain links TRBV10-3 to TRBJ2-1; 7 bases are shared with TRBD2. CDR1 is ENHRY, CDR2 SYGVKD, per germline. The V gene end was trimmed by 0 bases and the J gene end by 0 bases; junction bases not matched to a gene: 8. This CDR3 contains 18 residues. CDR3 residues: CAISESGGGTTSYNEQFF. The CDR3 bases are TGTGCCATCAGTGAGTCGGGGGGAGGGACTACCTCCTACAATGAGCAGTTCTTC.

The rearrangement links TRBV5-1 to TRBJ1-4, with a weak D call TRBD1 (6 bases). The CDR3 contains 16 residues. The germline V gene has CDR1 SGHRS and CDR2 YFSETQ. V was clipped by 1 base and J by 4 bases, with 14 bases between them. The CDR3: CASSLLTDRYNEKLFF. In DNA, the CDR3 is TGCGCCAGCAGCTTGCTGACGGACAGATATAATGAAAAACTGTTTTTT.

V and J are TRBV6-1 and TRBJ2-7; D is undetermined. Looked up from germline, CDR1 is MNHNS and CDR2 is SASEGT. The CDR3 extends over 17 amino acids. V shed 1 base and J shed 5 bases, with 21 bases lying between them. CDR3 residues: CASSEGFPERFRNEQYF. CDR3 sequence (DNA): TGTGCCAGCAGTGAAGGGTTTCCGGAGAGGTTTAGGAACGAGCAGTACTTC.

V and J are TRBV4-3 and TRBJ2-7, with TRBD1 identical over 9 bases. Germline CDR1 and CDR2: LGHNA and YSLEER. With V trimmed by 1 base and J by 7 bases, 11 bases remained unmatched. CDR3 length: 16 amino acids. The DNA of the CDR3 is TGCGCCAGCAGCCAAGGGTTGGGGACAGGGCTGAGGGAGCAGTACTTC. Protein: CASSQGLGTGLREQYF.

The chain joins TRBV10-1 to TRBJ2-2, with D perhaps TRBD1 (5 bases). CDR1 and CDR2 (germline): WNHNN, SYGVQD (reference sequence). V lost 3 bases, J lost 3 bases, and 11 bases lay in between. The CDR3 is 15 residues long. The CDR3, as DNA: TGCGCCAGCAGTGAAGAGACAGAACACACCGGGGAGCTGTTTTTT. The encoded protein is CASSEETEHTGELFF.

In this sample, this clone turned up once. This rearrangement joins TRBV5-4 to TRBJ2-5; D may be TRBD1 (5 bases). CDR1 is SGHNT, CDR2 YYREEE, per germline (reference sequence). Trimming left V 0 bases short and J 5 bases short, with 11 bases between. CDR3 length: 14 amino acids. The CDR3 is CASSLGQSWETQYF. The DNA for the CDR3 is TGTGCCAGCAGCTTGGGACAGTCCTGGGAGACCCAGTACTTC.

This clone was seen only once. The V call is TRBV29-1, the J call TRBJ2-1, with 11 nucleotides matching TRBD2. The CDR3 runs to 13 residues. With V trimmed by 7 bases and J by 8 bases, 7 bases remained unmatched. The germline gives CDR1 SQVTM, CDR2 ANQGSEA. CDR3 sequence reads: CSGLAGGRYEQFF. As DNA, the CDR3 is TGCAGCGGCTTAGCGGGAGGGCGGTATGAGCAGTTCTTC.

The V gene is TRBV4-2, the J gene TRBJ2-5; possible D gene TRBD2, 6 bases. The V gene lost 0 bases and the J gene lost 5 bases, with 19 bases spanning the gap. The CDR3 is made up of 17 amino acids. CDR1 and CDR2 (germline): LGHNA, YNFKEQ. For the CDR3, the DNA is TGTGCCAGCAGCCAAGATGATGGGCGGGGTCGCGTTGAGACCCAGTACTTC. It is translated as CASSQDDGRGRVETQYF.

This rearrangement joins TRBV29-1 to TRBJ1-2, with D possibly matching TRBD1 (5 bases). The germline V gene has CDR1 SQVTM and CDR2 ANQGSEA. V was clipped by 4 bases and J by 5 bases, with 17 bases between them. The CDR3 totals 14 residues. The CDR3 DNA sequence: TGCAGCGTTGGGGGTCCCCTGGAGGGGTATGGCTACACCTTC. Residues: CSVGGPLEGYGYTF.

About this clone itself: The junction departs from germline at one end; a sequencing error may be responsible. The genes are TRBV10-3 and TRBJ2-7; the D is unclear. The CDR3 is 12 amino acids. Germline V gene data show CDR1 as ENHRY and CDR2 as SYGVKD. CDR3 bases: TGCGCTACGGTACACGGAGTAGGCGAGCAGTACTTC. Protein: CATVHGVGEQYF.

V usage is TRBV27 and J usage is TRBJ1-1; D possibly corresponds to TRBD1 (5 bases). The CDR3 is 14 residues long. V lost 7 bases to trimming and J lost 0 bases, with 12 bases between them. Germline CDR1 and CDR2: MNHEY and SMNVEV (reference sequence). DNA of the CDR3: TGTGCCAGCAAGGGTGGCAGGGTGAACACTGAAGCTTTCTTT. Protein product: CASKGGRVNTEAFF.

The chain carries TRBV5-1 and TRBJ2-1; 8 bases are shared with TRBD2. The germline V gene encodes CDR1 SGHRS and CDR2 YFSETQ. The CDR3 runs 15 residues. The ends lost 0 bases at V and 4 bases at J; junction bases unmatched: 3. In DNA form, the CDR3 reads TGCGCCAGCAGCTTGGCGCGGGAGGCGTACAATGAGCAGTTCTTC. Protein: CASSLAREAYNEQFF. The full variable domain, completed using reference TRBV5-1 and TRBJ2-1, is KAGVTQTPRYLIKTRGQQVTLSCSPISGHRSVSWYQQTPGQGLQFLFEYFSETQRNKGNFPGRFSGRQFSNSRSEMNVSTLELGDSALYLCASSLAREAYNEQFFGPGTRLTVL.

This chain uses TRBV28 with TRBJ2-3; TRBD2 aligns across 10 bases. J was trimmed by 4 bases and V by 5 bases; bases with no gene match: 12. CDR1 and CDR2 (germline): MDHEN, SYDVKM. This CDR3 has 17 residues. The CDR3 spells CASSLRLAGFIPDTQYF. Here the CDR3 DNA reads TGTGCCAGCAGTCTTCGACTAGCGGGCTTCATCCCAGATACGCAGTATTTT. Variable domain in full (rest from reference TRBV28 and TRBJ2-3): DVKVTQSSRYLVKRTGEKVFLECVQDMDHENMFWYRQDPGLGLRLIYFSYDVKMKEKGDIPEGYSVSREKKERFSLILESASTNQTSMYLCASSLRLAGFIPDTQYFGPGTRLTVL.

The V and J genes are TRBV5-1 and TRBJ2-7; D is ambiguous. Germline CDR1 is SGHRS and CDR2 is YFSETQ. Trimming left V 1 base short and J 2 bases short, with 4 bases between. The CDR3 totals 12 residues. CDR3 protein: CASSLPAYEQYF. Here the CDR3 DNA reads TGCGCCAGCAGCTTGCCAGCCTACGAGCAGTACTTC.

This chain joins TRBV10-3 and TRBJ2-7; TRBD2 matches at 10 bases. Per the germline V gene, CDR1 is ENHRY and CDR2 is SYGVKD. The CDR3 consists of 14 residues. Germline trimming cut 9 bases from V and 5 bases from J; bases unmatched to any gene: 10. The CDR3 reads CAMSRGLAFHEQYF. CDR3 DNA sequence: TGTGCCATGAGTCGGGGACTAGCGTTCCACGAGCAGTACTTC.

The genes are TRBV28 and TRBJ1-2; D is unresolved. Trimming removed 5 bases from V and 9 bases from J, with 16 bases in between. The CDR3 covers 13 residues. Germline V gene lookup returns CDR1 MDHEN and CDR2 SYDVKM. DNA for the CDR3: TGTGCCAGCAGTCTCCCGCGGGGTCGCCGCTACACCTTC. Protein sequence: CASSLPRGRRYTF.

Note on this clone: Other DNA variants within this sample encode the same CDR3. This chain joins TRBV4-3 and TRBJ2-7; possible D gene TRBD2, 7 bases. Per the germline V gene, CDR1 is LGHNA and CDR2 is YSLEER. Between the trimmed V and J ends, which lost 0 bases and 3 bases, there was a span of 12 bases. The CDR3 contains 15 residues. This CDR3 is CASSQDRGGDYEQYF. The CDR3, as DNA: TGCGCCAGCAGCCAAGATCGAGGGGGGGACTACGAGCAGTACTTC.

This sequence joins TRBV19 and TRBJ1-1, with unresolved D. In germline, CDR1 is LNHDA, CDR2 SQIVND (reference sequence). The CDR3 is 14 residues long. The germline V and J ends were trimmed by 5 bases and 2 bases, with 12 bases remaining between them. This CDR3 reads CASSSPGVNTEAFF. CDR3 nucleotides: TGTGCCAGTAGTTCGCCGGGAGTTAACACTGAAGCTTTCTTT.

The chain joins TRBV19 to TRBJ2-3; perhaps TRBD1 as D (8 bases). Between the trimmed V and J ends, which lost 10 bases and 5 bases, there was a span of 22 bases. The CDR3 consists of 15 residues. Germline loops: CDR1 LNHDA, CDR2 SQIVND (reference sequence). CDR3 coding DNA: TGTGCCACCGCAGGGGGCGGGAGTTTCGGAGATACGCAGTATTTT. Protein sequence: CATAGGGSFGDTQYF.

This chain uses TRBV7-2 with TRBJ1-1; 12 positions match TRBD1. The CDR3 spans 16 residues. With 4 bases clipped from V and 1 base from J, the junction kept 4 bases outside the gene matches. Germline values: CDR1 SGHTA, CDR2 FQGNSA. The CDR3 here is CASSSGTGGPNTEAFF. CDR3 in DNA: TGTGCCAGCAGCTCCGGGACAGGGGGCCCGAACACTGAAGCTTTCTTT. Full variable domain (missing parts from reference TRBV7-2 and TRBJ1-1): GAGVSQSPSNKVTEKGKDVELRCDPISGHTALYWYRQSLGQGLEFLIYFQGNSAPDKSGLPSDRFSAERTGGSVSTLTIQRTQQEDSAVYLCASSSGTGGPNTEAFFGQGTRLTVV.